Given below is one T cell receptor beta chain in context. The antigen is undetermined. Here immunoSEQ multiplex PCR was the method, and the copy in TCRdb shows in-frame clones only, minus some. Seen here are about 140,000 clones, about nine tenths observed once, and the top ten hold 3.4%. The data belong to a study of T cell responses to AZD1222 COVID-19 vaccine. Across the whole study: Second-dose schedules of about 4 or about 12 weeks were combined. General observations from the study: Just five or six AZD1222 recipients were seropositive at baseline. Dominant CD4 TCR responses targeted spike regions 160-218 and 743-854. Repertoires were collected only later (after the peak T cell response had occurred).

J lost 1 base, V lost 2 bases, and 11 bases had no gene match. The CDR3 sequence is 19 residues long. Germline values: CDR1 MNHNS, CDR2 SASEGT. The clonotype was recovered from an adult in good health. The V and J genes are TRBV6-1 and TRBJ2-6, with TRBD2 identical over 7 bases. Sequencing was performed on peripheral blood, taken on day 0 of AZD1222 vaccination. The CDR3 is CASSEYASAGSSGANVLTF. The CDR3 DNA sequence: TGTGCCAGCAGTGAATATGCATCAGCGGGGAGTTCTGGGGCCAACGTCCTGACTTTC.